This T cell receptor (beta chain) originates from a study of blood T cell repertoires in COVID-19. Measured with immunoSEQ multiplex PCR; TCRdb has only the in-frame clones, and not every one. The sample carries hundreds of thousands of clones, over 85% recorded once. Trimming removed 4 bases from V and 2 bases from J; junction bases left unmatched: 6. Germline values: CDR1 SGHKS, CDR2 YYEKEE (reference sequence). The CDR3 consists of 14 residues. The sequencing sample was made of peripheral blood. The TCR originated in a young man with COVID-19, enrolled during active disease. J is TRBJ2-7 and V is TRBV5-5; 7 bases map to TRBD1. The CDR3 protein is CASSPGDRPYEQYF. CDR3 in DNA: TGTGCCAGCAGCCCTGGGGACAGACCCTACGAGCAGTACTTC.